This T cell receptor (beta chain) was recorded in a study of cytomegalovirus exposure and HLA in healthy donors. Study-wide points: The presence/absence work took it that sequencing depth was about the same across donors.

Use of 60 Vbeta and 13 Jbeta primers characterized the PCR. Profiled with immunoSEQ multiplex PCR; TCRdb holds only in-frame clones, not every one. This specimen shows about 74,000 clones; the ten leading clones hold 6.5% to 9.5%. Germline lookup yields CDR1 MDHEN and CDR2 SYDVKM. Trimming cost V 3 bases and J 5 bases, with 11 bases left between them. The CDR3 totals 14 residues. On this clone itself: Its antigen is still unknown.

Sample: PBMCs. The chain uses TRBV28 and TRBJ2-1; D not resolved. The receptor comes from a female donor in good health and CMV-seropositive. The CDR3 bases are TGTGCCAGCAGTTTCGTGAATCAGAACAATGAGCAGTTCTTC. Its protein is CASSFVNQNNEQFF.